What follows are 21 T cell receptor beta chains derived from one specimen sequenced in a study of beta chain features in type 1 diabetes. Sequencing targeted expressed TCRB transcripts, as all isolated RNA had been reverse transcribed. TCRdb's table, derived via immunoSEQ multiplex PCR, lists solely in-frame clones and lacks some. The sample holds over 600,000 clones, under 15% seen once. These receptors are not linked to any known antigen. Study results and caveats: A moderate, significant TCRB CDR3 shortening appeared in type 1 diabetes across four CD4+ subsets.

The sample was naive CD4+ T cells from blood. These receptors were obtained from a man younger than 40 with type 1 diabetes.

The V gene is TRBV7-2, the J gene TRBJ1-5; D unclear. The CDR3 runs 16 residues. Trimming left V 3 bases short and J 4 bases short, with 16 bases between. From germline, CDR1 is SGHTA and CDR2 FQGNSA. The DNA of the CDR3 is TGTGCCAGCAGCTTTGTTGGGTCACCGAGGAATCAGCCCCAGCATTTT. Amino acids: CASSFVGSPRNQPQHF. The full variable domain, completed using reference TRBV7-2 and TRBJ1-5, is GAGVSQSPSNKVTEKGKDVELRCDPISGHTALYWYRQSLGQGLEFLIYFQGNSAPDKSGLPSDRFSAERTGGSVSTLTIQRTQQEDSAVYLCASSFVGSPRNQPQHFGDGTRLSIL.

V and J are TRBV5-1 and TRBJ2-3; perhaps D is TRBD1 or TRBD2 (5 bases each). CDR1 is SGHRS, CDR2 YFSETQ, per germline. V lost 5 bases and J lost 6, with 22 bases in between. The CDR3 runs 16 residues. The CDR3 reads CASRSLRDGSPDTQYF. CDR3 coding DNA: TGCGCCAGCAGATCTCTCCGGGACGGTTCCCCCGATACGCAGTATTTT.

Comment on this clone: The sample carries other DNA sequences with the same CDR3. J is TRBJ2-5 and V is TRBV20-1; D gene ambiguous. Germline lookup yields CDR1 DFQATT and CDR2 SNEGSKA (reference sequence). The CDR3 has 10 amino acids. Trimming took off 5 bases at V and 2 bases at J, with 3 bases between the two ends. The CDR3 coding sequence is TGCAGTGCTTTACAAGAGACCCAGTACTTC. Translation gives CSALQETQYF.

The rearrangement links TRBV7-2 to TRBJ2-3; no firm D call. V gave up 1 base and J gave up 4 bases, with 12 bases separating them. From germline, CDR1 is SGHTA and CDR2 FQGNSA. This CDR3 spans 15 amino acids. CDR3 loop: CASSLGQLGPDTQYF. For the CDR3, the DNA is TGTGCCAGCAGCTTAGGGCAACTCGGGCCAGATACGCAGTATTTT.

This chain joins TRBV5-4 and TRBJ2-4; 9 nucleotides match TRBD1. V shed 0 bases and J 8 bases; nucleotides not matched to a gene: 6. Germline loops: CDR1 SGHNT, CDR2 YYREEE (reference sequence). The length of the CDR3 is 15 residues. The CDR3 spells CASSLGGTGSDIQYF. CDR3 nucleotides: TGTGCCAGCAGCTTGGGTGGGACAGGGTCGGACATTCAGTACTTC.

This clone was recorded a few times. The rearrangement links TRBV7-2 to TRBJ2-3; D might be TRBD1 or TRBD2, each matching 5 bases. The CDR3 covers 11 residues. Per the germline V gene, CDR1 is SGHTA and CDR2 is FQGNSA. Trimming took off 0 bases at V and 11 bases at J, with 6 bases between the two ends. The CDR3 coding sequence is TGTGCCAGCAGCTTAGCTGGGGGGCAGTATTTT. This sequence encodes CASSLAGGQYF.

CDR3 nucleotide sequence: TGTGCCAGCAGCTCTTTACAGGGGAACACTGAAGCTTTCTTT. Its translation is CASSSLQGNTEAFF. The chain recombines TRBV7-2 with TRBJ1-1, with D possibly matching TRBD1 (6 bases). The CDR3 consists of 14 residues. Trimming took 4 bases from V and 1 from J, leaving 10 bases between them. Germline values: CDR1 SGHTA, CDR2 FQGNSA.

This clone was observed a few times. The V and J genes are TRBV19 and TRBJ2-1, with 7 bases fitting TRBD1. Germline V gene data show CDR1 as LNHDA and CDR2 as SQIVND (reference sequence). This CDR3 has 12 residues. With V trimmed by 8 bases and J by 7 bases, 5 bases remained unmatched. The CDR3 sequence: CASVGQWNEQFF. DNA for the CDR3: TGTGCCAGTGTGGGACAGTGGAATGAGCAGTTCTTC.

The table lists this clone with a few counts. This sample also contains other DNA sequences that code for the same CDR3. The rearrangement joins TRBV5-1 to TRBJ2-3, with D perhaps TRBD1 (5 bases). V lost 7 bases and J lost 2, with 14 bases in between. Germline CDR1 is SGHRS and CDR2 is YFSETQ. The CDR3 totals 14 residues. Here the CDR3 reads CASSPGQDTDTQYF. The CDR3 DNA follows: TGCGCCAGCTCCCCCGGACAAGACACAGATACGCAGTATTTT.

The J gene is TRBJ2-5, the V gene TRBV7-9, with no clear D. Trimming removed 1 base at V and 2 bases at J, with 8 bases between. CDR3 length: 14 residues. Per the germline V gene, CDR1 is SEHNR and CDR2 is FQNEAQ (reference sequence). The CDR3 region is CASSLGGSQETQYF. The CDR3 bases are TGTGCCAGCAGCTTAGGGGGAAGTCAAGAGACCCAGTACTTC.

This clone occurred a few times. This rearrangement joins TRBV5-1 to TRBJ1-1, with 8 bases matching TRBD1. Germline V gives CDR1 SGHRS, CDR2 YFSETQ. Unmatched junction bases numbered 6, after V lost 0 bases and J lost 5 bases. The length of the CDR3 is 15 residues. The CDR3 loop is CASSLAGGARTEAFF. CDR3 DNA: TGCGCCAGCAGCTTGGCAGGGGGCGCGAGGACTGAAGCTTTCTTT.

This clone has just a few counts. This chain links TRBV6-5 with TRBJ1-1, with D unresolved. V lost 8 bases and J 0 bases, leaving 16 bases between the germline ends. The germline V gene encodes CDR1 MNHEY and CDR2 SVGAGI. The CDR3 spans 15 residues. CDR3 sequence (DNA): TGTGCCAGCCATCCCCAACCGGGGATGAACACTGAAGCTTTCTTT. Translation: CASHPQPGMNTEAFF.

The sample holds a few counts of this clone. At the DNA level, this CDR3 is encoded by other sequences in the same sample as well. The chain combines TRBV9 with TRBJ1-2; possibly TRBD1 for D (6 bases). This CDR3 spans 12 amino acids. Trimming took off 0 bases at V and 7 bases at J, with 7 bases between the two ends. Looked up from germline, CDR1 is SGDLS and CDR2 is YYNGEE. The DNA for the CDR3 is TGTGCCAGCAGCGTAGTAGGGGGTGGCTACACCTTC. It is translated as CASSVVGGGYTF.

The chain uses TRBV10-3 and TRBJ2-7; D is unresolved. In germline, CDR1 is ENHRY, CDR2 SYGVKD. The V end lost 10 bases, the J end lost 2 bases, and 18 bases lay between the germline ends. The CDR3 runs to 14 residues. CDR3 bases: TGTGCCACCTCGGATGAGGCGCAGCCCTACGAGCAGTACTTC. It specifies CATSDEAQPYEQYF.

This chain joins TRBV9 and TRBJ1-6; tentatively, D is TRBD1 (5 bases). The germline V gene has CDR1 SGDLS and CDR2 YYNGEE. This CDR3 spans 15 amino acids. The V gene lost 3 bases and the J gene lost 9 bases, with 16 bases spanning the gap. CDR3 DNA sequence: TGTGCCAGCAGCGCCTCTGGGGACCGTGGTTCACCCCTCCACTTT. Translation: CASSASGDRGSPLHF.

This chain joins TRBV6-4 and TRBJ2-6, with a possible D match to TRBD1 (6 bases). The germline CDR1 and CDR2 sequences are MRHNA and SNTAGT. Trimming stripped 3 bases from V and 2 bases from J, with 11 bases between. The CDR3 is 16 amino acids. The CDR3: CASSEQGNPGANVLTF. CDR3 bases: TGTGCCAGCAGTGAACAGGGTAATCCTGGGGCCAACGTCCTGACTTTC.

This clone was recorded once. The V and J genes are TRBV9 and TRBJ2-6; unclear D gene. CDR1 and CDR2 (germline): SGDLS, YYNGEE. The CDR3 is made up of 15 amino acids. Trimming took off 4 bases at V and 0 bases at J, with 8 bases between the two ends. CDR3 protein: CASSSLFSGANVLTF. As DNA, the CDR3 is TGTGCCAGCAGCTCCCTTTTCTCTGGGGCCAACGTCCTGACTTTC.

The rearrangement links TRBV9 to TRBJ2-6; 8 nucleotides agree with TRBD2. The CDR3 spans 15 residues. From germline, CDR1 is SGDLS and CDR2 YYNGEE. J was trimmed by 2 bases and V by 4 bases; bases with no gene match: 2. The CDR3 nucleotides are TGTGCCAGCAGCCGCGGGGGGACTGGGGCCAACGTCCTGACTTTC. Translated: CASSRGGTGANVLTF.

V usage is TRBV5-1 and J usage is TRBJ2-3; the match to TRBD1 covers 7 bases. V lost 2 bases and J lost 5; bases outside the gene matches: 8. The germline V gene has CDR1 SGHRS and CDR2 YFSETQ. This CDR3 contains 15 residues. CDR3 loop: CASSFSATGRDTQYF. CDR3 DNA: TGCGCCAGCAGCTTCAGCGCGACAGGGAGAGATACGCAGTATTTT. The whole variable domain, remainder taken from reference TRBV5-1 and TRBJ2-3, is KAGVTQTPRYLIKTRGQQVTLSCSPISGHRSVSWYQQTPGQGLQFLFEYFSETQRNKGNFPGRFSGRQFSNSRSEMNVSTLELGDSALYLCASSFSATGRDTQYFGPGTRLTVL.

This clone was seen only a few times. The chain uses TRBV29-1 and TRBJ1-4; D remains unclear. The CDR3 extends over 11 amino acids. Germline V gives CDR1 SQVTM, CDR2 ANQGSEA. V shed 5 bases and J shed 7 bases, with 8 bases lying between them. Written as DNA, the CDR3 is TGCAGCGTTTCCCTGGGTGAAAAACTGTTTTTT. It is translated as CSVSLGEKLFF.

This clone was seen a few times. This chain joins TRBV5-1 and TRBJ1-2, with D unclear. The CDR3 length is 12 residues. The V end lost 0 bases, the J end lost 4 bases, and 4 bases lay between the germline ends. Germline V gene lookup returns CDR1 SGHRS and CDR2 YFSETQ. The DNA for the CDR3 is TGCGCCAGCAGCTTGGAAGGCTATGGCTACACCTTC. Its translation is CASSLEGYGYTF. Filled out from reference TRBV5-1 and TRBJ1-2, the complete variable domain reads KAGVTQTPRYLIKTRGQQVTLSCSPISGHRSVSWYQQTPGQGLQFLFEYFSETQRNKGNFPGRFSGRQFSNSRSEMNVSTLELGDSALYLCASSLEGYGYTFGSGTRLTVV.